Described below is a single TCR beta chain sequence and its context. The antigen is not known. This specimen includes other DNA sequences encoding the same CDR3. This record belongs to a study of cytomegalovirus exposure and HLA in healthy donors. Whole-study results and caveats: CMV serostatus was the only recorded immune exposure for donors. The presence/absence work took it that sequencing depth was about the same across donors.

The length of the CDR3 is 16 residues. V was clipped by 1 base and J by 1 base, with 11 bases between them. Germline V gene sequence: CDR1 LGHNA, CDR2 YSLEER. PCR employed 60 Vbeta and 13 Jbeta primers. This table comes from immunoSEQ multiplex PCR, and its TCRdb copy is limited to in-frame clones, with some not included. The sample lists tens of thousands of clones, around 80% occurring once. The specimen was PBMCs. The chain carries TRBV4-3 and TRBJ2-1; tentatively, D is TRBD1 (6 bases). This clonotype was sampled from a young woman in good health and CMV-seronegative. CDR3: CASSQGTDPSYNEQFF. Written as DNA, the CDR3 is TGCGCCAGCAGCCAAGGGACAGATCCTTCCTACAATGAGCAGTTCTTC.